Below are 24 T cell receptor beta chains sequenced from a single sample in a study of blood T cell repertoires in COVID-19. Using immunoSEQ multiplex PCR, the repertoire was profiled, and TCRdb retains in-frame clones only, with some absent. The sample includes some 170,000 clones, approximately 80% seen only once; the top ten take roughly 9.2%. Material: peripheral blood. The receptors originated from an elderly woman with active or convalescent COVID-19.

J is TRBJ1-2 and V is TRBV19; TRBD1 agrees at 9 bases. The V gene's germline CDR1 is LNHDA and CDR2 SQIVND (reference sequence). This CDR3 comprises 17 residues. Trimming at V came to 6 bases and at J to 2 bases, leaving 13 bases not matched to a gene. This CDR3 reads CASSPVLTGGINYGYTF. DNA of the CDR3: TGTGCCAGTAGCCCTGTATTGACAGGGGGTATCAACTATGGCTACACCTTC.

The chain employs TRBV29-1 and TRBJ2-1; the D is unclear. The CDR3 runs to 13 residues. V was clipped by 2 bases and J by 4 bases, with 9 bases between them. Germline V CDR1 and CDR2: SQVTM, ANQGSEA. CDR3 in amino acids: CSVEPDTYNEQFF. The CDR3 DNA is TGCAGCGTTGAACCAGATACATACAATGAGCAGTTCTTC.

V usage is TRBV29-1 and J usage is TRBJ2-6; 8 nucleotides line up with TRBD1. The CDR3 totals 15 residues. J gave up 0 bases and V 5 bases, and 3 bases lay outside the gene matches. Germline V gene sequence: CDR1 SQVTM, CDR2 ANQGSEA. The CDR3 protein is CSVQQGGSGANVLTF. CDR3 nucleotide sequence: TGCAGCGTTCAACAGGGGGGCTCTGGGGCCAACGTCCTGACTTTC.

A few counts support this clone. V is TRBV19 and J is TRBJ1-5, with TRBD1 identical over 7 bases. Trimming removed 6 bases from V and 6 bases from J; junction bases left unmatched: 8. CDR1 and CDR2 from the germline V gene are LNHDA and SQIVND (reference sequence). The CDR3 is 14 amino acids. The CDR3, as DNA: TGTGCCAGTAGCCCACAGGGGAGAGCTCAGCCCCAGCATTTT. As protein: CASSPQGRAQPQHF.

This sequence joins TRBV7-2 and TRBJ1-6; D unresolved. V lost 5 bases and J lost 9, with 14 bases in between. This CDR3 region has 14 residues. Germline CDR1 SGHTA, CDR2 FQGNSA. This chain's CDR3 is CASSTVSRGSPLHF. CDR3 coding DNA: TGTGCCAGCAGCACGGTATCGCGGGGTTCACCCCTCCACTTT.

The chain combines TRBV13 with TRBJ2-3; TRBD2 agrees at 11 bases. Germline lookup yields CDR1 PRHDT and CDR2 FYEKMQ (reference sequence). J lost 4 bases, V lost 4 bases, and 10 bases had no gene match. The CDR3 length is 17 residues. This CDR3 reads CASSSLGLAGGPDTQYF. In DNA form, the CDR3 reads TGTGCCAGCAGCTCCCTGGGGCTAGCGGGGGGACCAGATACGCAGTATTTT. The whole variable domain, remainder taken from reference TRBV13 and TRBJ2-3, is AAGVIQSPRHLIKEKRETATLKCYPIPRHDTVYWYQQGPGQDPQFLISFYEKMQSDKGSIPDRFSAQQFSDYHSELNMSSLELGDSALYFCASSSLGLAGGPDTQYFGPGTRLTVL.

This rearrangement joins TRBV19 to TRBJ1-2; TRBD1 aligns across 9 bases. From germline, CDR1 is LNHDA and CDR2 SQIVND (reference sequence). J lost 8 bases, V lost 2 bases, and 12 bases had no gene match. There are 16 residues in the CDR3. CDR3 amino acids: CASSIRDRVTSYGYTF. CDR3 sequence (DNA): TGTGCCAGTAGTATAAGGGACAGGGTTACGTCTTACGGCTACACCTTC. The full variable domain, with the rest looked up from reference TRBV19 and TRBJ1-2, is DGGITQSPKYLFRKEGQNVTLSCEQNLNHDAMYWYRQDPGQGLRLIYYSQIVNDFQKGDIAEGYSVSREKKESFPLTVTSAQKNPTAFYLCASSIRDRVTSYGYTFGSGTRLTVV.

V and J are TRBV28 and TRBJ2-7; 9 nucleotides agree with TRBD1. The V segment lost 3 bases and the J segment 4 bases; nucleotides outside the gene matches: 7. CDR3 length: 15 amino acids. CDR1 is MDHEN and CDR2 is SYDVKM in the germline V gene. DNA of the CDR3: TGTGCCAGCAGTTTCCGGGGACAGGGCGGGTACGAGCAGTACTTC. Its protein product is CASSFRGQGGYEQYF.

This chain joins TRBV30 and TRBJ2-7; 9 nucleotides agree with TRBD1. Germline CDR1 is GTSNPN and CDR2 is SVGIG (reference sequence). V was clipped by 0 bases and J by 9 bases; unmatched bases: 6. The CDR3 has 13 amino acids. In nucleotides, the CDR3 is TGTGCCTGGAGTGTAGGGGGACAGGGACCGCAGTACTTC. Its translation: CAWSVGGQGPQYF.

J is TRBJ2-1 and V is TRBV9, with 12 nucleotides matching TRBD2. Germline values: CDR1 SGDLS, CDR2 YYNGEE. The CDR3 runs 15 residues. V lost 3 bases to trimming and J lost 8 bases; unmatched junction nucleotides: 6. For the CDR3, the DNA is TGTGCCAGCAGCGGACCTAGCGGGGGGGTATATGAGCAGTTCTTC. It codes for CASSGPSGGVYEQFF.

The CDR3 here is CASSLNLASGNTIYF. For the CDR3, the DNA is TGTGCCAGCAGCTTGAATTTGGCAAGTGGAAACACCATATATTTT. This sequence joins TRBV5-8 and TRBJ1-3, with unresolved D. V was shortened by 1 base and J by 3 bases, with 11 bases between the two germline ends. CDR1 and CDR2 from the germline V gene are SGHTS and YDEGEE. The CDR3 has 15 residues.

This chain uses TRBV7-8 with TRBJ1-2; TRBD1 matches at 10 bases. This CDR3 is 14 amino acids long. Germline CDR1 SGHVS, CDR2 FQNEAQ. J lost 3 bases, V lost 4 bases, and 2 bases had no gene match. Here the CDR3 reads CASSSGTGDYGYTF. As DNA, the CDR3 is TGTGCCAGCAGCTCCGGGACAGGGGACTATGGCTACACCTTC. Drawing the rest from reference TRBV7-8 and TRBJ1-2, the complete variable domain is GAGVSQSPRYKVAKRGQDVALRCDPISGHVSLFWYQQALGQGPEFLTYFQNEAQLDKSGLPSDRFFAERPEGSVSTLKIQRTQQEDSAVYLCASSSGTGDYGYTFGSGTRLTVV.

A few counts support this clone. The chain recombines TRBV7-2 with TRBJ1-6; the match to TRBD1 covers 8 bases. The V gene end was trimmed by 0 bases and the J gene end by 9 bases; junction bases not matched to a gene: 4. Germline V gives CDR1 SGHTA, CDR2 FQGNSA. The CDR3 covers 15 residues. In nucleotides, the CDR3 is TGTGCCAGCAGCTTAGCCCAAACAGGGGGTTCACCCCTCCACTTT. Translated, it gives CASSLAQTGGSPLHF.

The chain has TRBV15 and TRBJ1-6; 7 nucleotides match TRBD1. This CDR3 is built from 16 residues. From germline, CDR1 is LNHNV and CDR2 YYDKDF (reference sequence). Unmatched junction bases numbered 7, after V lost 0 bases and J lost 8 bases. This chain's CDR3 is CATSRDLNRGDSPLHF. Here the CDR3 DNA reads TGTGCCACCAGCAGAGATTTGAACAGGGGAGATTCACCCCTCCACTTT.

The rearrangement joins TRBV27 to TRBJ2-1; D perhaps matches TRBD2 (7 bases). The CDR3 consists of 15 residues. Germline CDR1 reads MNHEY; CDR2 reads SMNVEV (reference sequence). V lost 5 bases, J lost 6 bases, and 17 bases lay in between. In DNA, the CDR3 is TGTGCCAGCAGTCCCCAGGCGGGGGCTGTCAATGAGCAGTTCTTC. Its translation: CASSPQAGAVNEQFF.

This sequence joins TRBV5-1 and TRBJ1-1, with D possibly matching TRBD1 (5 bases). The germline CDR1 and CDR2 sequences are SGHRS and YFSETQ. The V and J ends lost 4 bases and 1 base respectively, with 8 bases between them. The CDR3 totals 13 residues. This chain's CDR3 is CASSATENTEAFF. The DNA for the CDR3 is TGCGCCAGCAGCGCGACAGAGAACACTGAAGCTTTCTTT.

CDR3 amino acids: CASSQVEHGLGETQYF. In nucleotides, the CDR3 is TGTGCCAGCAGCCAAGTCGAGCACGGACTAGGGGAGACCCAGTACTTC. V is TRBV3-1 (or the pseudogene TRBV3-2) and J is TRBJ2-5, with TRBD2 matching 7 bases. The CDR3 runs to 16 residues. Per the germline V gene, CDR1 is LGHDT and CDR2 is YNNKEL (reference sequence). V shed 1 base, J shed 5 bases, and the junction held 10 bases outside the gene matches.

The chain combines TRBV10-3 with TRBJ1-1; tentative D call: TRBD1 (5 bases). Trimming took off 3 bases at V and 0 bases at J, with 11 bases between the two ends. This CDR3 spans 15 amino acids. Germline V gene lookup returns CDR1 ENHRY and CDR2 SYGVKD. The CDR3 nucleotides are TGTGCCATCAGTGAAACGAAGACAGTGAACACTGAAGCTTTCTTT. Protein: CAISETKTVNTEAFF.

The chain employs TRBV18 and TRBJ2-3; no reliable D call. This CDR3 contains 12 residues. CDR1 and CDR2 from the germline V gene are KGHSH and LQKENI. The V and J ends lost 2 bases and 6 bases respectively, with 6 bases between them. In nucleotides, the CDR3 is TGTGCCAGCTCACCAACTCGGGATACGCAGTATTTT. Translating it yields CASSPTRDTQYF.

The V call is TRBV19, the J call TRBJ2-2, with D perhaps TRBD2 (6 bases). This CDR3 spans 16 amino acids. V was clipped by 5 bases and J by 0 bases, with 13 bases between them. Germline assignment: CDR1 LNHDA and CDR2 SQIVND (reference sequence). CDR3 protein: CASSGRGLPNTGELFF. The CDR3, as DNA: TGTGCCAGTAGTGGCCGGGGACTCCCGAACACCGGGGAGCTGTTTTTT.

The rearrangement uses TRBV19 and TRBJ2-3; TRBD2 matches at 13 bases. This CDR3 has 15 residues. The V and J ends lost 6 bases and 6 bases, in that order; junction bases with no gene match: 6. In germline, CDR1 is LNHDA, CDR2 SQIVND (reference sequence). CDR3 sequence: CASRPLAGGPDTQYF. As DNA, the CDR3 is TGTGCCAGTAGACCACTAGCGGGGGGGCCGGATACGCAGTATTTT.

On this clone itself: This sample includes further DNA sequences coding for the same CDR3. CDR3: CAISESGGGNTIYF. As DNA, the CDR3 is TGTGCCATCAGTGAGTCCGGGGGGGGAAACACCATATATTTT. The V and J genes are TRBV10-3 and TRBJ1-3; D perhaps matches TRBD1 (5 bases). The germline V gene has CDR1 ENHRY and CDR2 SYGVKD. CDR3 length equals 14 residues. With 0 bases removed from V and 4 bases from J, the gap between germline ends came to 7 bases.

This chain connects TRBV6-5 to TRBJ1-5; 9 positions match TRBD1. Germline lookup yields CDR1 MNHEY and CDR2 SVGAGI. Losses at the gene ends were 7 bases for V and 6 bases for J; bases not matched to a gene: 7. The CDR3 runs to 14 residues. The CDR3 bases are TGTGCCAGCAAGGGACAGGGCGATGGTCAGCCCCAGCATTTT. Translation gives CASKGQGDGQPQHF.

J is TRBJ1-1 and V is TRBV5-4, with D possibly TRBD1 on 5 matching bases. Between the trimmed V and J ends, which lost 0 bases and 4 bases, there was a span of 16 bases. The CDR3 is 16 amino acids. Germline V gene sequence: CDR1 SGHNT, CDR2 YYREEE (reference sequence). The CDR3 DNA sequence: TGTGCCAGCAGCTTGGACCCGGGGGGGGTGGGCACTGAAGCTTTCTTT. Residues: CASSLDPGGVGTEAFF.